This T cell receptor (beta chain) was profiled in a study of blood T cell repertoires in COVID-19. Looking at the study overall: Whether acute or convalescent, the COVID-19 samples came from the United States, Italy and Spain.

The CDR3 extends over 18 amino acids. Trimming took 1 base from V and 5 from J, leaving 20 bases between them. CDR1 and CDR2 (germline): MGHRA, YSYEKL. Under the authors' procedure: Quantification of nucleated cells was approximated via reference gene primer amplification. Measured with immunoSEQ multiplex PCR; TCRdb has only the in-frame clones, and not every one. D and trimming were read from the DNA, whereas the V and J calls and clone size are those reported in that table. The repertoire includes over 35,000 clones, about 90% of them detected once, and about 9.2% sits in the top ten. Sequencing was done on a sample of peripheral blood. This sequence joins TRBV4-1 and TRBJ1-4; unclear D gene. The receptor was isolated from a man in his fifties with active COVID-19. CDR3 amino acids: CASSQVFAYGRGNEKLFF. CDR3 nucleotides: TGCGCCAGCAGCCAAGTCTTTGCATATGGGCGGGGAAATGAAAAACTGTTTTTT.